Shown below are 7 T cell receptor beta chains from a single sample sequenced in a study of patients and donors after allogeneic stem cell transplantation. Each CDR3 protein is one row after TCRdb ran MiXCR on the RT-PCR reads. The sample lists about a million distinct CDR3 sequences; about 20% were seen once. The sequencing input was blood, either unsorted or a sorted T cell fraction (not recorded which). These receptors originate from a human donor who was either an allogeneic HSCT recipient or a stem cell or donor lymphocyte infusion donor (not recorded which). It is not recorded whose cells these are; they may come from a transplant donor.

The CDR3 DNA follows: TGTGCCAGCAGTTCGGACAGCCAATTTCCCTACGAGCAGTACTTC. As protein: CASSSDSQFPYEQYF. The chain recombines TRBV12-3 or TRBV12-4 with TRBJ2-7, with a weak D call TRBD1 (6 bases). This CDR3 has 15 amino acids. With 4 bases removed from V and 2 bases from J, the gap between germline ends came to 15 bases.

This clonotype was found a few times. The CDR3 spells CASSGGHNEQFF. As DNA, the CDR3 is TGCGCCAGTAGCGGAGGACACAATGAGCAGTTCTTC. The chain employs TRBV5-1 and TRBJ2-1; a possible D gene is TRBD2 (6 bases). With 8 bases removed from V and 5 bases from J, the gap between germline ends came to 11 bases. This CDR3 region has 12 residues. The germline gives CDR1 SGHRS, CDR2 YFSETQ.

This clonotype was counted many times. The CDR3 nucleotides are TGTGCCAGCAAAGGGGGACAGGGATTCGGGGAGCTGTTTTTT. This gives the protein CASKGGQGFGELFF. The chain has TRBV6-1 and TRBJ2-2; 9 bases line up with TRBD1. This CDR3 has 14 residues. J gave up 7 bases and V 7 bases, and 7 bases lay outside the gene matches. CDR1 is MNHNS, CDR2 SASEGT, per germline.

This clonotype showed up just a few times. The junction shows a germline mismatch at one end, possibly a read error. The rearrangement uses TRBV7-7 and TRBJ2-2; D remains ambiguous. This CDR3 is built from 16 residues. Per the germline V gene, CDR1 is SSHAT and CDR2 is FNYEAQ (reference sequence). CDR3 DNA sequence: TGTGCTAGCAGCTTAGAGTTCGGCCTTTTCACCGGGGAGCTGTTTTTT. It specifies CASSLEFGLFTGELFF.

The gene calls are TRBV20-1 and TRBJ2-1, with 10 bases fitting TRBD2. CDR3 size: 16 residues. V was pared by 3 bases and J by 4 bases, with 9 bases of the junction left unmatched. Per germline, CDR1 DFQATT and CDR2 SNEGSKA (reference sequence). CDR3 sequence reads: CSARVFGTSAYNEQFF. The CDR3, as DNA: TGCAGTGCTAGGGTTTTCGGGACTAGCGCATACAATGAGCAGTTCTTC.

CDR3 DNA sequence: TGTGCCCTTTGGGACAGTTCCAACTCCTACGAGCAGTACTTC. This codes for CALWDSSNSYEQYF. The V gene is TRBV10-3, the J gene TRBJ2-7, with 7 bases lining up with TRBD1. Germline values: CDR1 ENHRY, CDR2 SYGVKD. The length of the CDR3 is 14 residues. Losses at the gene ends were 11 bases for V and 0 bases for J; bases not matched to a gene: 10.

There are many counts of this clonotype. The CDR3 nucleotides are TGTGCCAGCAGTTATGGGGCGGGAGGGCAGAGGGAGCAGTTCTTC. It codes for CASSYGAGGQREQFF. The chain couples TRBV12-3 or TRBV12-4 to TRBJ2-1; the match to TRBD2 covers 9 bases. V shed 4 bases and J 10 bases; nucleotides not matched to a gene: 11. This CDR3 is built from 15 residues.